This T cell receptor beta chain was observed in a study of T-cell reconstitution after alpha-beta-depleted transplantation in children. The ends were cut back, 8 bases at V and 1 base at J, with 10 bases in the middle. The CDR3 length is 13 residues. Germline CDR1 is LNHNV and CDR2 is YYDKDF (reference sequence). Unique molecular identifiers were used in preparing the TCRbeta library. A single record per CDR3 protein comes from TCRdb applying MiXCR to the PCR reads. The sample lists 610,000 or so distinct CDR3 sequences, approximately 30% seen once, with around a third in the top ten. With regard to this clonotype: Its target is not known.

General study findings and limits: Expanded graft clones numbering several hundred reportedly gave rise to alpha-beta T cells about two months after transplant. Fresh T-cell production supplied most of the T-cell counts and diversity seen one year after transplant.

This rearrangement joins TRBV15 to TRBJ2-3; D is possibly TRBD2 (5 bases). This TCR came from a boy in the first two years of life with Wiskott-Aldrich syndrome, due to receive a stem cell transplant. Sequenced here: PBMCs, sampled before TCRalphabeta/CD19-depleted stem cell transplant. This CDR3 reads CATVRRGTDTQYF. The CDR3 bases are TGTGCCACCGTCCGGCGGGGCACAGATACGCAGTATTTT.